This T cell receptor (beta chain) came from a study of shared clonotypes between healthy human individuals. This clone has just one count. The table came from immunoSEQ multiplex PCR; TCRdb's copy has only in-frame clones and leaves some out. The data hold fewer than 1.8 million clones, with less than 99% observed a single time. V lost 4 bases and J lost 4; bases outside the gene matches: 6. The CDR3 has 16 residues. Germline V gene lookup returns CDR1 KGHSH and CDR2 LQKENI. The sequenced sample was naive CD4+ T cells sorted from blood. As for subset: CD45RA+ positively selected. The TCR comes from a man younger than 45 in good health. V and J are TRBV18 and TRBJ2-5, with 13 bases aligning to TRBD2. In nucleotides, the CDR3 is TGTGCCAGCTCACTTCGGACTAGCGGGAGTACAGAGACCCAGTACTTC. Its protein product is CASSLRTSGSTETQYF.